This passage covers 13 T cell receptor beta chains from one sample sequenced in a study of sequential checkpoint blockade in melanoma. Regarding treatment: randomized to nivolumab then ipilimumab (arm A) or the reverse (arm B). Using immunoSEQ multiplex PCR, the repertoire was profiled, and TCRdb retains in-frame clones only, with some absent. This table has around 11,000 clones, roughly 73% appearing once. Sequenced here: CD8+ T cells sorted from blood (inferred from file names), sampled from a patient given nivolumab and ipilimumab in sequence. The source is a human donor with melanoma.

This chain connects TRBV7-6 to TRBJ2-7, with 7 positions matching TRBD2. The CDR3 has 15 residues. J lost 0 bases, V lost 6 bases, and 8 bases had no gene match. Per germline, CDR1 SGHVS and CDR2 FNYEAQ. For the CDR3, the DNA is TGTGCCAGCAGTGCCGGGAGGACTGGCTCCTACGAGCAGTACTTC. Translated, it gives CASSAGRTGSYEQYF. Complete variable domain (other parts from reference TRBV7-6 and TRBJ2-7): GAGVSQSPRYKVTKRGQDVALRCDPISGHVSLYWYRQALGQGPEFLTYFNYEAQQDKSGLPNDRFSAERPEGSISTLTIQRTEQRDSAMYRCASSAGRTGSYEQYFGPGTRLTVT.

This sequence joins TRBV15 and TRBJ1-1, with 9 nucleotides matching TRBD1. CDR3 size: 16 residues. V was clipped by 2 bases and J by 6 bases; unmatched bases: 10. Germline CDR1 is LNHNV and CDR2 is YYDKDF (reference sequence). This CDR3 is CATSRLTGQGIPEAFF. The CDR3 DNA reads TGTGCCACCAGCAGATTAACCGGACAGGGGATACCTGAAGCTTTCTTT. Full variable domain (rest looked up from reference TRBV15 and TRBJ1-1): DAMVIQNPRYQVTQFGKPVTLSCSQTLNHNVMYWYQQKSSQAPKLLFHYYDKDFNNEADTPDNFQSRRPNTSFCFLDIRSPGLGDTAMYLCATSRLTGQGIPEAFFGQGTRLTVV.

The CDR3: CASSLWSVNYGYTF. Here the CDR3 DNA reads TGTGCCAGCAGCTTATGGTCGGTTAACTATGGCTACACCTTC. This chain links TRBV13 with TRBJ1-2; D gene ambiguous. Germline CDR1 and CDR2: PRHDT and FYEKMQ (reference sequence). V was clipped by 2 bases and J by 1 base, with 8 bases between them. This CDR3 has 14 amino acids.

The CDR3 DNA reads as TGTGCCAGCAGTTTACGACAGGCGAACACTGAAGCTTTCTTT. It yields the protein CASSLRQANTEAFF. The chain couples TRBV27 to TRBJ1-1; perhaps TRBD1 as D (6 bases). V dropped 2 bases and J dropped 1 base, with 8 bases sitting between them. From germline, CDR1 is MNHEY and CDR2 SMNVEV (reference sequence). This CDR3 spans 14 amino acids.

In its sample, this clone was seen once. This chain uses TRBV6-5 with TRBJ2-7, with 9 bases fitting TRBD1. Germline lookup yields CDR1 MNHEY and CDR2 SVGAGI. Trimming took 0 bases from V and 2 from J; bases not matched to a gene: 2. There are 15 residues in the CDR3. CDR3 DNA sequence: TGTGCCAGCAGTTACTCCGGACAGGGGACCTACGAGCAGTACTTC. This translates into CASSYSGQGTYEQYF.

The chain is built from TRBV19 and TRBJ2-1; 7 bases are a match to TRBD1. Trimming cost V 7 bases and J 6 bases; bases outside gene matches: 9. Germline CDR1 is LNHDA and CDR2 is SQIVND (reference sequence). CDR3 length: 14 amino acids. CDR3 in amino acids: CASTQRPGGNEQFF. In DNA form, the CDR3 reads TGTGCCAGTACCCAACGACCAGGGGGCAATGAGCAGTTCTTC.

The rearrangement links TRBV4-3 to TRBJ2-7; D might be TRBD2 (6 bases). The germline V gene encodes CDR1 LGHNA and CDR2 YSLEER. Trimming left V 0 bases short and J 1 base short, with 10 bases between. This CDR3 is built from 15 residues. CDR3 sequence (DNA): TGCGCCAGCAGCCAAGATCGGGAGCAGTCCTACGAGCAGTACTTC. This sequence encodes CASSQDREQSYEQYF.

The V gene is TRBV25-1, the J gene TRBJ2-2; 7 bases agree with TRBD2. The CDR3 covers 17 residues. V was clipped by 1 base and J by 0 bases; unmatched bases: 5. CDR1 and CDR2 from the germline V gene are MGHDK and SYGVNS. CDR3 nucleotide sequence: TGTGCCAGCAGTGAATTTTGGGAGGGATCGAACACCGGGGAGCTGTTTTTT. Translation gives CASSEFWEGSNTGELFF.

The J gene is TRBJ2-7, the V gene TRBV4-3, with 8 bases fitting TRBD1. Germline CDR1 is LGHNA and CDR2 is YSLEER. This CDR3 is built from 16 residues. After removal of 0 bases from V and 2 bases from J, the junction contained 6 bases not matched to a gene. CDR3 protein: CASSQDLGQGPYEQYF. The DNA of the CDR3 is TGCGCCAGCAGCCAAGATCTCGGACAGGGCCCCTACGAGCAGTACTTC.

This clone was detected a few times. This CDR3 reads CASSPQTGSYGYTF. For the CDR3, the DNA is TGTGCCAGTAGTCCCCAGACAGGTTCCTATGGCTACACCTTC. This sequence joins TRBV19 and TRBJ1-2, with a weak D call TRBD1 (6 bases). The germline gives CDR1 LNHDA, CDR2 SQIVND (reference sequence). The CDR3 is 14 residues long. Trimming left V 5 bases short and J 4 bases short, with 14 bases between.

The gene calls are TRBV30 and TRBJ2-7; no clear D gene. The germline V gene has CDR1 GTSNPN and CDR2 SVGIG (reference sequence). This CDR3 contains 18 residues. With 0 bases removed from V and 2 bases from J, the gap between germline ends came to 23 bases. The CDR3 DNA reads TGTGCCTGGAGTGTAAGAAAGCACTCTAGTTTTAGGCCCTACGAGCAGTACTTC. This translates into CAWSVRKHSSFRPYEQYF.

This sequence joins TRBV9 and TRBJ2-7; 11 bases map to TRBD1. Germline V lookup: CDR1 SGDLS, CDR2 YYNGEE. The V and J ends lost 1 base and 6 bases, in that order; junction bases with no gene match: 3. The CDR3 is 14 amino acids. The CDR3 DNA is TGTGCCAGCAGCGTAATAGGGACAGGGGGCGAGCAGTACTTC. Protein: CASSVIGTGGEQYF.

The chain links TRBV10-1 to TRBJ2-1, with 9 bases aligning to TRBD2. The length of the CDR3 is 15 residues. Germline CDR1 reads WNHNN; CDR2 reads SYGVQD (reference sequence). V shed 7 bases and J 4 bases; nucleotides not matched to a gene: 8. For the CDR3, the DNA is TGCGCCAGCAACTACACTAGCGGGCCATACAATGAGCAGTTCTTC. Translating it yields CASNYTSGPYNEQFF.